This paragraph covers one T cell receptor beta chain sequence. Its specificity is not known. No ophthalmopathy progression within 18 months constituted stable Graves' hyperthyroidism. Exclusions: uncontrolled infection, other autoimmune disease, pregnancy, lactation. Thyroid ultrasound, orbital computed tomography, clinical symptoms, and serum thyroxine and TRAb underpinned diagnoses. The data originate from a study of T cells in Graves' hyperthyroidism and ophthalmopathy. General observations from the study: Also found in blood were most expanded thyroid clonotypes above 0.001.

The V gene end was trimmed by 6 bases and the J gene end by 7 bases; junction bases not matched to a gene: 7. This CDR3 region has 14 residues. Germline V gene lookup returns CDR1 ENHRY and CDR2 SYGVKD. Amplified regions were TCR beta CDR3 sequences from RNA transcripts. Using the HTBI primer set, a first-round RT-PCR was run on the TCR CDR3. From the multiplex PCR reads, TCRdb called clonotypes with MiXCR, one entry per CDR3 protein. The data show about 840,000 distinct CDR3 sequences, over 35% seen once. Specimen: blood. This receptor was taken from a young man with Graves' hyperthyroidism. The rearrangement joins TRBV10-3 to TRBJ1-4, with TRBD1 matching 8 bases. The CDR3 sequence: CAIRIGQGPEKLFF. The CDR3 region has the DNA TGTGCCATCAGGATCGGACAGGGCCCTGAAAAACTGTTTTTT.